The entry below describes one T cell receptor (beta chain). As the template, RNA transcripts were used to amplify TCR beta CDR3 regions. After a first-round RT-PCR with HTBI primers, a second-round multiplex PCR was run. In TCRdb, the multiplex PCR reads were re-called with MiXCR into one record per CDR3 protein. This table holds over a million distinct CDR3 sequences, roughly two fifths found once. The sample belongs to a study of Graves' ophthalmopathy and Graves' hyperthyroidism. Germline CDR1 reads SQVTM; CDR2 reads ANQGSEA. The CDR3 spans 13 residues. V lost 3 bases to trimming and J lost 8 bases, with 16 bases between them.

The material sequenced was peripheral blood or thyroid tissue (not recorded which). The chain employs TRBV29-1 and TRBJ1-1; tentatively, D is TRBD1 (5 bases). This clonotype was sampled from an adult man with Graves' hyperthyroidism. The CDR3 region is CSVDTGSGIEAFF. CDR3 in DNA: TGCAGCGTTGATACCGGGTCAGGGATAGAAGCTTTCTTT.